A selection of T cell receptor beta chains follows, all from one sample in a study of CD8+CD57+ T cells in acquired aplastic anemia. Via MiXCR, TCRdb re-called the reads, giving one row per CDR3 protein. The sample yields under 500,000 distinct CDR3 sequences, roughly a third seen once. The sample was sorted CD4+, CD8+, or CD8+CD57+ T cells (not recorded which) from PBMCs. The receptors originated from a human donor with aplastic anemia. CDR3s include the opening cysteine and the closing phenylalanine or tryptophan.

j_call v_call cdr3_aa
TRBJ1-5 TRBV30 CAWSARQDQPQHF
TRBJ2-5 TRBV7-6 CASSVTGYAETQYF
TRBJ1-2 TRBV9 CASSPDLGQFYGYTF
TRBJ1-1 TRBV5-4 CASMEGALNTEAFF
TRBJ1-3 TRBV5-4 CASSTGHSSGNTIYF
TRBJ1-1 TRBV25-1 CASSEWGRVDTEAFF
TRBJ2-1 TRBV4-3 CASRVTSGPYNEQFF
TRBJ2-2 TRBV15 CATSIRTGPGELFF
TRBJ2-5 TRBV7-2 CASSPRGLATPETQYF
NA TRBV10-3 CAISPGTNGANRETQYF
TRBJ1-2 TRBV6-1 CASSEVGSHYGYTF
TRBJ2-1 TRBV7-6 CASSLGQGSSSYNEQFF
TRBJ2-7 TRBV2 CASVPSGGTSYEQYF
TRBJ2-3 TRBV6-1 CASPWGGRTQYF
TRBJ1-2 TRBV12-3/TRBV12-4 CAGRLPGRGYTF
TRBJ2-3 TRBV19 CASSTTGSDTQYF
TRBJ1-6 TRBV20-1 CSAGGVVGSPLHF
TRBJ2-7 TRBV7-6 CASSFQDTIYNEQYF
TRBJ2-1 TRBV10-3 CAIRSDRTSNEQFF
TRBJ1-5 TRBV7-3 CASSQTQQVGDQPQHF
TRBJ1-3 TRBV19 CASSIERSGNTIYF
TRBJ2-5 TRBV6-6 CASSRGTDRAQYF
TRBJ2-3 TRBV24-1 CATSAVDVDTQYF
TRBJ1-1 TRBV9 CASSVQASPWGTEAFF
TRBJ2-3 TRBV15 CATSSGAFRTDTQYF
TRBJ2-2 TRBV19 CASSQGRIATGELFF
TRBJ1-2 TRBV10-3 CASSWAGTGRGGYTF
TRBJ2-6 TRBV5-4 CASSLGLSSGANVLTF
TRBJ2-7 TRBV2 CASSAGQGWDEQYF
TRBJ1-4 TRBV30 CAWRGGGTNEKLFF
TRBJ1-3 TRBV20-1 CSAREGLGQVFGNTIYF
TRBJ2-7 TRBV11-3 CASSRFARSSYEQYF
TRBJ1-2 TRBV2 CATTSGEYGYTF
TRBJ2-2 TRBV10-3 CASSYWTSFTGELFF
TRBJ2-7 TRBV5-1 CASSLGVWGSSEQYF
TRBJ2-6 TRBV5-1 CASSLGRAGANVLTF
TRBJ2-1 TRBV24-1 CATSRTGGEQFF
TRBJ2-3 TRBV29-1 CSVIAGAGDTQYF
TRBJ2-3 TRBV7-9 CASSFPDTQYF
TRBJ2-7 TRBV20-1 CSARLTNYFYEQYF
TRBJ2-3 TRBV19 CASSIGLAGGGREGKVDTQYF
TRBJ2-3 TRBV11-2 CASSQGGGTDTQYF
TRBJ1-2 TRBV12-5 CALEAVSYGYTF
TRBJ1-3 TRBV14 CASSQDLRDTIYF
TRBJ1-5 TRBV11-2 CASSSRTQGLNNQPQHF
TRBJ1-2 TRBV30 CAWSRTGGIHGYTF
TRBJ2-3 TRBV25-1 CASSESAPDTQYF
TRBJ1-2 TRBV20-1 CSGGTREIYGYTF
TRBJ1-2 TRBV25-1 CASSGYAGTGDYGYTF
TRBJ2-3 TRBV20-1 CSASAGGGDTQYF